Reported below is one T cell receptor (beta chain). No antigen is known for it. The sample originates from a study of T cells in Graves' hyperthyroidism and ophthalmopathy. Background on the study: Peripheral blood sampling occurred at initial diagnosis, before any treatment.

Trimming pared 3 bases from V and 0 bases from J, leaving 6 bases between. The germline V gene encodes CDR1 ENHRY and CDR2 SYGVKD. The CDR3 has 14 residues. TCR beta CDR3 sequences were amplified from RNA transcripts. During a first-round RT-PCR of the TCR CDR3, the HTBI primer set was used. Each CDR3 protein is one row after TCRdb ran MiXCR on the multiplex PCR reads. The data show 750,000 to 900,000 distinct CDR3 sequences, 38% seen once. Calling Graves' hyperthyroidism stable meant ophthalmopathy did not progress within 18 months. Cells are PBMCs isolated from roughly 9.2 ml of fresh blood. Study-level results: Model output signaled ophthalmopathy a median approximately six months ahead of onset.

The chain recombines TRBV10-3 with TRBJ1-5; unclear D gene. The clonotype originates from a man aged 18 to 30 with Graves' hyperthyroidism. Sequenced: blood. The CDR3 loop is CAISDHLSNQPQHF. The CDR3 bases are TGTGCCATCAGTGACCATCTTAGCAATCAGCCCCAGCATTTT.